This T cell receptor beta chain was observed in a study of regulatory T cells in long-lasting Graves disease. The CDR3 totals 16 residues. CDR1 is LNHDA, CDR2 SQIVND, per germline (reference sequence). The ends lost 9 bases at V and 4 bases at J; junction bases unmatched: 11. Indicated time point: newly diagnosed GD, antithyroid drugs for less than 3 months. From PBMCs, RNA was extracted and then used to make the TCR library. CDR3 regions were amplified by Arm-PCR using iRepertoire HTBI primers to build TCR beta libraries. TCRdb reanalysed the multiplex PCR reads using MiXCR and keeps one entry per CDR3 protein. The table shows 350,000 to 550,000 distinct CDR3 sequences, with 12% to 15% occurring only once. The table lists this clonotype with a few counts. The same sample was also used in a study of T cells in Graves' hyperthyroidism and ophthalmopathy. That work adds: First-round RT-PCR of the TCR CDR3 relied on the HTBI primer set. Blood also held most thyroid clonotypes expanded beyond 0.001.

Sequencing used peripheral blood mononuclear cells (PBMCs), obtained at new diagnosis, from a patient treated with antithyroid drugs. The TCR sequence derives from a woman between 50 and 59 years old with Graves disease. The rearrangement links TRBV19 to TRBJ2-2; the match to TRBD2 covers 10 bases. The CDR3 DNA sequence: TGTGCCAGCCACCTCGGACTAGCGGCCGTCACCGGGGAGCTGTTTTTT. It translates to CASHLGLAAVTGELFF.